This entry is about one T cell receptor (beta chain). This sample was included in a study of blood T cell repertoires in COVID-19. About the research overall: Italy, Spain and the United States were the sources of the convalescent and acute COVID-19 samples. T cells, B-cell-depleted T cells, or PBMCs provided the cDNA or gDNA that served as material.

Libraries were prepared by immunoSEQ multiplex PCR; TCRdb keeps only in-frame clonotypes and omits some of them. This sample has 210,000 or so clones, with 75% to 90% found just once. CDR1 and CDR2 (germline): MNHEY, SMNVEV (reference sequence). The length of the CDR3 is 14 residues. Trimming cost V 6 bases and J 5 bases; bases outside gene matches: 7. This TCR was recovered from a woman aged 40 to 55 with acute or convalescent COVID-19. Sequenced: peripheral blood. The chain links TRBV27 to TRBJ1-5; 7 bases align to TRBD1. The CDR3 bases are TGTGCCAGCAGACGGGGGACAGCTCATCAGCCCCAGCATTTT. Amino acids: CASRRGTAHQPQHF.